The 6 T cell receptor beta chains presented below share a single source sample, sequenced in a study of blood T cell repertoires in COVID-19 (dated by TCRdb to the early 2020s). Receptor amplification or capture employed the immunoSEQ multiplex PCR assay. TCRdb's version of the immuneACCESS table is confined to in-frame rearrangements and falls short of the full clone set. An unresolved V gene accounts for under half of the shortfall where checked; the remainder is of unknown origin. The sample records around 330,000 clones, more than 70% of which are singletons. The ten most abundant clones make up 1.5% to 2% of the sample. Specimen: peripheral blood. The receptors originated from a woman between 25 and 40 years old with COVID-19, enrolled during active disease.

The chain recombines TRBV28 with TRBJ1-5; D remains unclear. The V gene lost 7 bases and the J gene lost 6 bases, with 25 bases spanning the gap. CDR1 is MDHEN, CDR2 SYDVKM, per germline. This CDR3 comprises 17 residues. In DNA, the CDR3 is TGTGCCAGCACTGGGAGGGTGACACAGAGCCTTCGTCAGCCCCAGCATTTT. Translating it yields CASTGRVTQSLRQPQHF.

J is TRBJ2-3 and V is TRBV28; TRBD2 aligns across 11 bases. The junction had 15 bases not matched to a gene; V was cut back by 6 bases and J by 7 bases. The CDR3 covers 17 residues. The V gene's germline CDR1 is MDHEN and CDR2 SYDVKM. The CDR3 DNA reads TGTGCCAGCAGAAGAACCGGGACTAGCGGCCTTCGACATACGCAGTATTTT. Translation gives CASRRTGTSGLRHTQYF. The whole variable domain, remainder taken from reference TRBV28 and TRBJ2-3, is DVKVTQSSRYLVKRTGEKVFLECVQDMDHENMFWYRQDPGLGLRLIYFSYDVKMKEKGDIPEGYSVSREKKERFSLILESASTNQTSMYLCASRRTGTSGLRHTQYFGPGTRLTVL.

This rearrangement joins TRBV5-1 to TRBJ1-1, with a tentative D call TRBD1 (5 bases). The ends were cut back, 0 bases at V and 5 bases at J, with 14 bases in the middle. CDR1 SGHRS and CDR2 YFSETQ come from the germline V gene. The CDR3 spans 15 residues. This CDR3 reads CASSLGQTRFTEAFF. CDR3 DNA: TGCGCCAGCAGCTTGGGACAGACCCGTTTTACTGAAGCTTTCTTT. Filled out from reference TRBV5-1 and TRBJ1-1, the complete variable domain reads KAGVTQTPRYLIKTRGQQVTLSCSPISGHRSVSWYQQTPGQGLQFLFEYFSETQRNKGNFPGRFSGRQFSNSRSEMNVSTLELGDSALYLCASSLGQTRFTEAFFGQGTRLTVV.

J is TRBJ1-2 and V is TRBV5-1, with 10 bases identical to TRBD1. The CDR3 length is 15 residues. From germline, CDR1 is SGHRS and CDR2 YFSETQ. Trimming took 4 bases from V and 2 from J; bases not matched to a gene: 5. CDR3 nucleotide sequence: TGCGCCAGCAGCGCACGGACAGGGGGGAACTATGGCTACACCTTC. Residues: CASSARTGGNYGYTF.

The chain carries TRBV9 and TRBJ1-3; D call uncertain. CDR1 is SGDLS and CDR2 is YYNGEE in the germline V gene. V lost 1 base to trimming and J lost 0 bases, with 2 bases between them. The CDR3 runs to 13 residues. CDR3 residues: CASSVYSGNTIYF. CDR3 bases: TGTGCCAGCAGCGTATACTCTGGAAACACCATATATTTT.

The chain carries TRBV19 and TRBJ1-2; tentative D call: TRBD1 (6 bases). There are 13 residues in the CDR3. The V end was cut by 8 bases, the J end by 2 bases, with 12 bases between. In germline, CDR1 is LNHDA, CDR2 SQIVND (reference sequence). The CDR3 spells CASFRDINYGYTF. The DNA of the CDR3 is TGTGCCAGTTTCCGGGACATCAACTATGGCTACACCTTC. Supplemented by reference TRBV19 and TRBJ1-2, the full variable domain reads DGGITQSPKYLFRKEGQNVTLSCEQNLNHDAMYWYRQDPGQGLRLIYYSQIVNDFQKGDIAEGYSVSREKKESFPLTVTSAQKNPTAFYLCASFRDINYGYTFGSGTRLTVV.